The present TCR beta chain was sequenced within a study of early T cells in non-severe SARS-CoV-2 infection. TCRdb ran MiXCR on the 5' RACE reads and lists one entry per CDR3 protein. Counted here are 33,000 or so distinct CDR3 sequences, 5.8% occurring once; the ten biggest clones make up 7% to 8.5%. The J segment lost 5 bases and the V segment lost 5 bases, leaving 4 bases of the junction unmatched. The length of the CDR3 is 13 residues. The V call is TRBV12-3 or TRBV12-4, the J call TRBJ2-7; 9 bases are a match to TRBD2. This sequence originates from an adult who was a healthcare worker with PCR-confirmed SARS-CoV-2 infection or an uninfected control (not recorded which). Sequenced sample: whole blood. This chain's CDR3 is CASSAGGADEQYF. In DNA, the CDR3 is TGTGCCAGCAGTGCGGGAGGGGCCGACGAGCAGTACTTC.